Following are 3 T cell receptor beta chains from one sample sequenced in a study of cytomegalovirus exposure and HLA in healthy donors. The PCR had 60 Vbeta and 13 Jbeta primers. The method was immunoSEQ multiplex PCR; TCRdb's version includes in-frame clones alone and lacks a portion of them. The sample records some 130,000 clones, about 80% being singletons. Sequenced material: PBMCs. Receptors originate from a boy aged 2 to 10 in good health and CMV-seronegative.

This chain uses TRBV6-6 with TRBJ1-1; the D gene is possibly TRBD1 (6 bases). Germline CDR1 MNHNY, CDR2 SVGAGI (reference sequence). Trimming cost V 5 bases and J 3 bases, with 10 bases left between them. The CDR3 extends over 13 amino acids. The CDR3 sequence: CASSRQEDTEAFF. The CDR3 DNA reads as TGTGCCAGCAGTCGACAGGAGGACACTGAAGCTTTCTTT.

DNA of the CDR3: TGTGCCAGCAGCGTGGGGGGGCTGACGTTATATCAGCCCCAGCATTTT. Its protein product is CASSVGGLTLYQPQHF. This chain links TRBV7-9 with TRBJ1-5; a weak D match, TRBD1 (6 bases). The CDR3 spans 16 residues. Germline CDR1 is SEHNR and CDR2 is FQNEAQ (reference sequence). The V and J ends lost 5 bases and 5 bases respectively, with 19 bases between them.

This clone has more than one count but fewer than ten. The same CDR3 can be traced to other DNA sequences in this sample. The CDR3 spells CAIGGGNTEAFF. The CDR3 DNA reads as TGTGCCATCGGGGGAGGGAACACTGAAGCTTTCTTT. This rearrangement joins TRBV10-3 to TRBJ1-1; possibly TRBD1 for D (5 bases). V lost 8 bases and J lost 1, with 8 bases in between. CDR3 length: 12 residues. Per the germline V gene, CDR1 is ENHRY and CDR2 is SYGVKD.